Detailed here is one T cell receptor beta chain. The data originate from a study of shared clonotypes between healthy human individuals. Sequencing used immunoSEQ multiplex PCR; TCRdb keeps in-frame clones, though not all of them. This sample yields some 2,500,000 clones, of which 85% to 95% are seen a single time; 0.37% belongs to the top ten. The CDR3 consists of 15 residues. V lost 6 bases and J lost 5, with 17 bases in between. Germline CDR1 MNHNY, CDR2 SVGAGI (reference sequence). The donors, healthy adults who were HIV-negative, had experienced no recent acute infections or vaccinations. This chain links TRBV6-6 with TRBJ1-5; D uncertain. The source of this sequence is a man aged 18 to 30 in good health. Some clones in this sample may be carry-over from other donors' samples. Sequenced material: naive CD4+ T cells from PBMCs. The subset is: CD45RA+ positively selected. The chain's CDR3 is CASSRPNRDYQPQHF. DNA for the CDR3: TGTGCCAGCAGCCGCCCTAACAGAGATTATCAGCCCCAGCATTTT.